The rows below give T cell receptor beta chains drawn from one sample of a study of cytomegalovirus exposure and HLA in healthy donors. Profiled with immunoSEQ multiplex PCR; TCRdb holds only in-frame clones, not every one. The sample includes 75,000 to 100,000 clones, roughly 72% seen only once; the top ten take under 0.75%. Material: PBMCs. Every receptor here comes from a man aged 25 to 40 in good health and CMV-seronegative. The CDR3 runs from the conserved cysteine through the conserved F or W. D genes are given only for firm matches. Some rows mark clone size as missing; the rest say once, few, many or name a class of expanded clone.

clone size	J gene	V gene	D gene	CDR3 DNA	CDR3 protein
.	TRBJ2-6	TRBV2	.	TGTGCCAGCAGTGAACAGGGGATCTCTGGGGCCAACGTCCTGACTTTC	CASSEQGISGANVLTF
few	TRBJ2-2	TRBV10-1	TRBD2	TGCGCCAGCAGTGACCTATACGGACTAGCGGGAGGAACCGGGGAGCTGTTTTTT	CASSDLYGLAGGTGELFF
.	TRBJ2-5	TRBV5-1	TRBD2	TGCGCCAGCAGCTTGCTAGCGGACCAAGAGACCCAGTACTTC	CASSLLADQETQYF
few	TRBJ1-2	TRBV7-3	TRBD1	TGTGCCAGCAGCTTAATCCCAGGGGGGATCTATGGCTACACCTTC	CASSLIPGGIYGYTF
.	TRBJ1-2	TRBV10-3	.	TGTGCCATCAGTGATTTGCGGGGGTCTAACTATGGCTACACCTTC	CAISDLRGSNYGYTF
.	TRBJ2-2	TRBV12-5	TRBD2	TGTGCTAGTGGTTTCCTCGGACTAGCGGGAGGGTTCACCGGGGAGCTGTTTTTT	CASGFLGLAGGFTGELFF
.	TRBJ1-2	TRBV9	.	TGTGCCAGCAGCGTCAGTGGCGGTCTCTCTAACTATGGCTACACCTTC	CASSVSGGLSNYGYTF
.	TRBJ1-4	TRBV2	.	TGTGCCAGCACTGATCCCCCACAGTTAAAACTGTTTTTT	CASTDPPQLKLFF
.	TRBJ2-7	TRBV5-6	TRBD1	TGTGCCAGCAGCCCCGGGGTGAGGAGGACAGGGGACGAGCAGTACTTC	CASSPGVRRTGDEQYF
.	TRBJ1-5	TRBV19	.	TGTGCCAGTAGTATGGGAGGGAGGAGAGGAAACAATCAGCCCCAGCATTTT	CASSMGGRRGNNQPQHF
.	TRBJ1-5	TRBV19	TRBD1	TGTGCCAGTAATGCAGGGGGCGGAATATATCAGCCCCAGCATTTT	CASNAGGGIYQPQHF
.	TRBJ2-3	TRBV7-3	.	TGTGCCAGCAGCGGCCAGGGAGATACGCAGTATTTT	CASSGQGDTQYF
.	TRBJ2-1	TRBV5-4	.	TGTGCCAGCAGCTTGGCGGCGGCGCGCTCCTACAATGAGCAGTTCTTC	CASSLAAARSYNEQFF
.	TRBJ2-2	TRBV10-2	.	TGCGCCAGCAGAGCTCTCGACAGACTCACCGGGGAGCTGTTTTTT	CASRALDRLTGELFF
.	TRBJ2-2	TRBV7-9	TRBD1	TGTGCCAGCAGCTGGACAGGGGCCGGGGAGCTGTTTTTT	CASSWTGAGELFF
few	TRBJ1-2	TRBV4-3	.	TGCGCCAGCAGCCAAGATGTAACTACGGGCTACACCTTC	CASSQDVTTGYTF
.	TRBJ1-1	TRBV28	.	TGTGCCAGCAGTTTCGAGGGGGGGTTGTGGAACACTGAAGCTTTCTTT	CASSFEGGLWNTEAFF
.	TRBJ1-2	TRBV9	.	TGTGCCAGCAGCCCTCAAACCGAGGGGGGGGCGCGAGGCTACACCTTC	CASSPQTEGGARGYTF
.	TRBJ1-2	TRBV5-6	.	TGTGCCAGCAGCCGTGACAGAAACTATGGCTACACCTTC	CASSRDRNYGYTF
.	TRBJ1-2	TRBV29-1	.	TGCAGCGGCCAGGGAACTAACTATGGCTACACCTTC	CSGQGTNYGYTF
.	TRBJ1-2	TRBV6-5	.	TGTGCCAGCAGTCTAAGCGACGGCAGTAACTATGGCTACACCTTC	CASSLSDGSNYGYTF
.	TRBJ2-5	TRBV18	.	TGTGCCAGCTCCCGGGTGTCCCAAGAGACCCAGTACTTC	CASSRVSQETQYF
.	TRBJ2-5	TRBV5-1	.	TGCGCCAGCGGACCGTGGGGGACACAATTAGAGACCCAGTACTTC	CASGPWGTQLETQYF
few	TRBJ1-1	TRBV6-5	TRBD1	TGTGCCAGCAGTGGACAGGGAAAAAGGAGAGAAGCTTTCTTT	CASSGQGKRREAFF
.	TRBJ2-2	TRBV19	.	TGTGCCAGTAGTATTTTACGGGTCGGCGGGGAGCTGTTTTTT	CASSILRVGGELFF
.	TRBJ2-5	TRBV27	.	TGTGCCAGCAGTTTATCGAATTCAGGACAAGAGACCCAGTACTTC	CASSLSNSGQETQYF
.	TRBJ2-7	TRBV28	TRBD1	TGTGCCAGCAGTCCGACAGGGTCCCGCATAAAGGAGCAGTACTTC	CASSPTGSRIKEQYF
.	TRBJ1-2	TRBV11-3	.	TGTGCCAGCAGCTCCGAGTTTGGTACTAACTATGGCTACACCTTC	CASSSEFGTNYGYTF
.	TRBJ1-5	TRBV7-2	TRBD1	TGTGCCAGCAGCGTGGACAGGGGCAATCAGCCCCAGCATTTT	CASSVDRGNQPQHF
.	TRBJ2-5	TRBV27	TRBD2	TGTGCCAGCAGTTTCGGCGGGGGGAGGGAGACCCAGTACTTC	CASSFGGGRETQYF
.	TRBJ2-1	TRBV6-1	TRBD1	TGTGCCAGCAGTGAAGGGTGGCAGGGGGTCGTCAATGAGCAGTTCTTC	CASSEGWQGVVNEQFF
.	TRBJ2-7	TRBV7-8	.	TGTGCCAGCAGCCCAATTACAACCTACGAGCAGTACTTC	CASSPITTYEQYF
.	TRBJ1-2	TRBV19	TRBD1	TGTGCCAGCACAGACCGACAGGGGTTCTATGGCTACACCTTC	CASTDRQGFYGYTF
.	TRBJ1-5	TRBV19	.	TGTGCCACTGAGGGAGTGAGCAATCAGCCCCAGCATTTT	CATEGVSNQPQHF
.	TRBJ2-2	TRBV5-1	TRBD2	TGCGCCAGCAGCTCTAGCGGGAACACCGGGGAGCTGTTTTTT	CASSSSGNTGELFF
.	TRBJ1-2	TRBV6-1	.	TGTGCCACCCTGAGGGGGGGGACCTATGGCTACACCTTC	CATLRGGTYGYTF
few	TRBJ1-4	TRBV6-6	TRBD1	TGTGCCAGCAGTAGCTCCCTTGGGACAGGGCTGGAAAAACTGTTTTTT	CASSSSLGTGLEKLFF
once	TRBJ2-1	TRBV19	TRBD2	TGTGCCAGTAGTCCCAATTCTTGGACTAGCGTATACAGAACCTACAATGAGCAGTTCTTC	CASSPNSWTSVYRTYNEQFF
few	TRBJ1-5	TRBV6-1	.	TGTGCCAGCAGTAATGTCCGTAATCAGCCCCAGCATTTT	CASSNVRNQPQHF
.	TRBJ1-5	TRBV7-2	TRBD1	TGTGCCAGCAGCTTCGGAGACAGGGCTCAGCCCCAGCATTTT	CASSFGDRAQPQHF
.	TRBJ1-3	TRBV5-1	.	TGCGCCAGCCAGGGTGACTCTGGAAACACCATATATTTT	CASQGDSGNTIYF
.	TRBJ2-1	TRBV9	.	TGTGCCAGCAGCGTAGCAGGTGCCCCCTACAATGAGCAGTTCTTC	CASSVAGAPYNEQFF
.	TRBJ2-3	TRBV19	TRBD1	TGTGCCAGTAGTATCTCCGGGACAGTGAGCAGGGATACGCAGTATTTT	CASSISGTVSRDTQYF
.	TRBJ2-7	TRBV7-8	.	TGTGCCAGCAGCAATAGCTCCTACGAGCAGTACTTC	CASSNSSYEQYF